This T cell receptor beta chain was profiled in a study of T cell responses to AZD1222 COVID-19 vaccine. The study's findings and limits: Only after the peak T cell response were repertoires sampled. White British donors predominated, females outnumbered males, and clonal diversity was possibly underestimated.

V gave up 5 bases and J gave up 9 bases; unmatched junction bases: 16. CDR3 length equals 15 residues. CDR1 SGHAT and CDR2 FQNNGV come from the germline V gene. Comments on this clone: Its antigen is still unknown.

The data were produced by immunoSEQ multiplex PCR, yet TCRdb's version contains in-frame clones alone and is incomplete. The table has 100,000 to 120,000 clones, 88% seen once. Specimen: peripheral blood, collected on day 0 of AZD1222 vaccination. The source of this sequence is an adult in good health. V gene TRBV11-2 combines with J gene TRBJ2-7; the match to TRBD2 covers 7 bases. CDR3: CASSPTLAAYDVQYF. The DNA of the CDR3 is TGTGCCAGCAGCCCCACCCTAGCGGCATACGATGTGCAGTACTTC.